The clone carrying this TCR beta chain was observed a handful of times. Antigen specificity is unknown. The record originates from a study of CD4 T cells in relation to SARS-CoV-2 and coronaviruses. About the research overall: PBMCs were cultured with antigen for roughly 10 days before TCR beta sequencing.

Trimming stripped 6 bases from V and 0 bases from J, with 12 bases between. Germline CDR1 reads MNHEY; CDR2 reads SMNVEV (reference sequence). CDR3 length: 16 residues. CD4+ T cells from unexposed donors were obtained before the COVID-19 pandemic (2011-2018). Isolation of CD4+ T cells took place after approximately eleven days in culture. Testing used SARS-CoV-2 S/N and four cold-coronavirus spikes on unexposed-donor CD4+ T cells, cells permitting. The data were produced by immunoSEQ multiplex PCR, yet TCRdb's version contains in-frame clones alone and is incomplete. The sample holds 20,000 to 25,000 clones, around 80% seen once.

The sample was CD4+ T cells from PBMCs, cultured in vitro. The clonotype originates from a human donor in good health. This chain joins TRBV27 and TRBJ2-6; the D is unclear. The CDR3 loop is CASRKFRDSGANVLTF. The CDR3 DNA sequence: TGTGCCAGCAGAAAGTTTAGAGACTCTGGGGCCAACGTCCTGACTTTC.